One and the same sample provided the 32 T cell receptor beta chains below, sequenced in a study of blood T cells in healthy people across ages. A second PCR of about 6 to 11 cycles used a sample-barcoded 5' primer and a J-beta primer mix. Using its own MiXCR run on the 5' RACE reads, TCRdb lists one record per CDR3 protein. The sample has under 950,000 distinct CDR3 sequences, about 20% seen once; the top ten hold roughly a fifth. Material: blood. These receptors were collected from a man in his 70s in good health.

This clonotype was detected a few times. V and J are TRBV6-2 or TRBV6-3 and TRBJ2-2; 9 bases align to TRBD2. The CDR3 totals 16 residues. The V gene's germline CDR1 is MNHEY and CDR2 SVGEGT. After removal of 2 bases from V and 4 bases from J, the junction contained 5 bases not matched to a gene. The CDR3 region is CASSYGLAGTTGELFF. The CDR3 coding sequence is TGTGCCAGCAGTTACGGGCTAGCGGGAACCACCGGGGAGCTGTTTTTT.

This chain connects TRBV12-3 or TRBV12-4 to TRBJ2-1; D not resolved. V dropped 3 bases and J dropped 0 bases, with 12 bases sitting between them. CDR3 length: 16 amino acids. Here the CDR3 reads CASSFSSSSSYNEQFF. For the CDR3, the DNA is TGTGCCAGCAGTTTTAGTAGCTCTAGCTCCTACAATGAGCAGTTCTTC.

In its sample, this clonotype was seen many times. V gene TRBV7-9 combines with J gene TRBJ1-2; D gene unclear. The CDR3 is made up of 11 amino acids. Germline CDR1 reads SEHNR; CDR2 reads FQNEAQ (reference sequence). The V end was cut by 0 bases, the J end by 10 bases, with 6 bases between. The CDR3 region has the DNA TGTGCCAGCAGCTTAGCATCCGACTACACCTTC. Its protein product is CASSLASDYTF. Based on the CDR3 plus reference TRBV7-9 and TRBJ1-2, the full variable domain is DTGVSQNPRHKITKRGQNVTFRCDPISEHNRLYWYRQTLGQGPEFLTYFQNEAQLEKSRLLSDRFSAERPKGSFSTLEIQRTEQGDSAMYLCASSLASDYTFGSGTRLTVV.

This chain connects TRBV18 to TRBJ2-5; 7 bases agree with TRBD1. This CDR3 has 17 amino acids. Germline CDR1 KGHSH, CDR2 LQKENI. V shed 2 bases and J 2 bases; nucleotides not matched to a gene: 11. The CDR3 loop reads CASSPTRQGVSQETQYF. The CDR3 bases are TGTGCCAGCTCACCAACAAGACAGGGCGTGAGTCAAGAGACCCAGTACTTC.

The J gene is TRBJ2-5, the V gene TRBV2; 7 bases agree with TRBD1. The CDR3 covers 14 residues. The trim removed 5 bases at V and 5 bases at J, leaving 8 bases unmatched. Germline CDR1 and CDR2: SNHLY and FYNNEI. The CDR3 DNA follows: TGTGCCAGCAGTCCACAGGGGAGTTCTGAGACCCAGTACTTC. It encodes CASSPQGSSETQYF.

This clonotype was recorded only once. The chain couples TRBV29-1 to TRBJ2-3; D perhaps matches TRBD1 (6 bases). V lost 3 bases, J lost 2 bases, and 9 bases lay in between. Germline V CDR1 and CDR2: SQVTM, ANQGSEA. The CDR3 covers 13 residues. The CDR3 DNA sequence: TGCAGCGTTGACCAGGGGTACACAGATACGCAGTATTTT. It translates to CSVDQGYTDTQYF.

The CDR3 DNA reads as TGCAGCGTTGACAGGATGGGATCTGTAGATACGCAGTATTTT. It encodes CSVDRMGSVDTQYF. This rearrangement joins TRBV29-1 to TRBJ2-3; D unresolved. This CDR3 is 14 amino acids long. Germline lookup yields CDR1 SQVTM and CDR2 ANQGSEA. V lost 3 bases and J lost 5, with 15 bases in between.

This clonotype was observed a handful of times. The genes are TRBV20-1 and TRBJ1-5; 7 bases line up with TRBD1. Germline CDR1 is DFQATT and CDR2 is SNEGSKA (reference sequence). The trim removed 0 bases at V and 0 bases at J, leaving 14 bases unmatched. The CDR3 has 19 amino acids. The CDR3 protein is CSARDLRGPLPNSNQPQHF. The CDR3 DNA is TGCAGTGCTAGAGATCTGAGGGGGCCTCTTCCGAATAGCAATCAGCCCCAGCATTTT.

This chain uses TRBV11-2 with TRBJ2-1; D is ambiguous. Trimming took off 0 bases at V and 5 bases at J, with 5 bases between the two ends. The CDR3 contains 13 residues. Germline V gene lookup returns CDR1 SGHAT and CDR2 FQNNGV. CDR3 nucleotide sequence: TGTGCCAGCAGCTTAGAAAATAACAATGAGCAGTTCTTC. Its protein is CASSLENNNEQFF.

The chain employs TRBV24-1 and TRBJ2-5, with a possible D match to TRBD1 (5 bases). Germline values: CDR1 KGHDR, CDR2 SFDVKD. There are 14 residues in the CDR3. V shed 7 bases and J shed 2 bases, with 13 bases lying between them. CDR3: CATSPTDTQETQYF. The CDR3, as DNA: TGTGCCACCAGCCCGACAGATACTCAAGAGACCCAGTACTTC.

The V gene is TRBV20-1, the J gene TRBJ1-4; no definite D call. V lost 6 bases to trimming and J lost 4 bases, with 18 bases between them. The CDR3 is 15 amino acids. Germline V gene lookup returns CDR1 DFQATT and CDR2 SNEGSKA (reference sequence). DNA of the CDR3: TGCAGTGCCACCCCACAACCGGACCTTAATGAAAAACTGTTTTTT. Amino acid sequence: CSATPQPDLNEKLFF.

This clonotype was found a few times. The rearrangement joins TRBV10-1 to TRBJ1-2; D uncertain. Germline values: CDR1 WNHNN, CDR2 SYGVQD (reference sequence). This CDR3 region has 13 residues. Trimming stripped 0 bases from V and 2 bases from J, with 4 bases between. CDR3 loop: CASSESENYGYTF. CDR3 DNA: TGCGCCAGCAGTGAGTCAGAGAACTATGGCTACACCTTC.

As regards this clonotype: This sequence may be a read error, since a much larger clone differs from it by one base. The conserved final phenylalanine or tryptophan is absent from the CDR3, which likely points to a read error. The chain joins TRBV7-9 to TRBJ2-5; D not certain. The CDR3 has 14 amino acids. The germline gives CDR1 SEHNR, CDR2 FQNEAQ (reference sequence). With 0 bases removed from V and 5 bases from J, the gap between germline ends came to 10 bases. This CDR3 reads CASSLASLIETQYY. DNA for the CDR3: TGTGCCAGCAGCTTAGCTTCCCTTATCGAGACCCAGTACTAC.

This clonotype appeared a few times. This chain joins TRBV6-5 and TRBJ1-2; a possible D gene is TRBD1 (5 bases). Germline V CDR1 and CDR2: MNHEY, SVGAGI. This CDR3 comprises 15 residues. V was cut by 4 bases and J by 0 bases, with 12 bases left in between. The DNA of the CDR3 is TGTGCCAGCAGTTCCCCGGGACGGACTAACTATGGCTACACCTTC. Protein: CASSSPGRTNYGYTF.

The table lists this clonotype with a few counts. This chain joins TRBV4-1 and TRBJ1-1, with a weak D call TRBD1 (6 bases). Germline V gene lookup returns CDR1 MGHRA and CDR2 YSYEKL. This CDR3 spans 17 amino acids. Trimming took off 0 bases at V and 1 base at J, with 15 bases between the two ends. The CDR3 reads CASSQEVRQGTNTEAFF. CDR3 DNA: TGCGCCAGCAGCCAAGAGGTCCGCCAGGGGACGAACACTGAAGCTTTCTTT.

J is TRBJ2-5 and V is TRBV4-2, with a possible D match to TRBD2 (5 bases). V was clipped by 1 base and J by 5 bases, with 11 bases between them. The CDR3 consists of 14 residues. CDR1 and CDR2 from the germline V gene are LGHNA and YNFKEQ. The CDR3 DNA reads TGTGCCAGCAGCCAAGGTTTTGGGAGCGAGACCCAGTACTTC. It is translated as CASSQGFGSETQYF.

The CDR3 region is CASSVGSRQETQYF. In nucleotides, the CDR3 is TGTGCCAGCAGCGTAGGATCTAGGCAAGAGACCCAGTACTTC. The V gene is TRBV7-7, the J gene TRBJ2-5; D is unclear. V lost 5 bases to trimming and J lost 2 bases, with 12 bases between them. The CDR3 has 14 amino acids. CDR1 is SSHAT, CDR2 FNYEAQ, per germline (reference sequence).

CDR3 amino acids: CASSTGGASEKLFF. DNA for the CDR3: TGTGCCAGCAGTACAGGGGGTGCGAGTGAAAAACTGTTTTTT. The chain uses TRBV25-1 and TRBJ1-4; 8 bases agree with TRBD1. V gave up 5 bases and J gave up 7 bases; unmatched junction bases: 6. This CDR3 is built from 14 residues. From germline, CDR1 is MGHDK and CDR2 SYGVNS. The full variable domain, in which reference TRBV25-1 and TRBJ1-4 provide the parts outside the CDR3, is EADIYQTPRYLVIGTGKKITLECSQTMGHDKMYWYQQDPGMELHLIHYSYGVNSTEKGDLSSESTVSRIRTEHFPLTLESARPSHTSQYLCASSTGGASEKLFFGSGTQLSVL.

This clonotype was counted only a few times. The chain is built from TRBV29-1 and TRBJ2-3; D perhaps matches TRBD1 (6 bases). This CDR3 comprises 14 residues. Germline V CDR1 and CDR2: SQVTM, ANQGSEA. V lost 8 bases and J 2 bases, leaving 17 bases between the germline ends. The CDR3: CSISQGFNTDTQYF. The CDR3 DNA sequence: TGCAGCATCTCACAGGGATTTAACACAGATACGCAGTATTTT.

There are a few counts of this clonotype. The chain couples TRBV5-5 to TRBJ2-5; D remains unclear. Trimming removed 0 bases at V and 1 base at J, with 7 bases between. This CDR3 comprises 14 residues. Germline V gene data show CDR1 as SGHKS and CDR2 as YYEKEE (reference sequence). DNA of the CDR3: TGTGCCAGCAGCTTGGTTGGGTTCCAAGAGACCCAGTACTTC. Protein: CASSLVGFQETQYF.

This clonotype was counted between two and nine times. The chain employs TRBV3-1 and TRBJ2-3; D remains unclear. Germline V gene data show CDR1 as LGHDT and CDR2 as YNNKEL (reference sequence). Trimming cost V 1 base and J 2 bases, with 13 bases left between them. The CDR3 runs to 16 residues. The CDR3 DNA reads as TGTGCCAGCAGCCAAGTTAGGGTCCAGAACACAGATACGCAGTATTTT. It encodes CASSQVRVQNTDTQYF.

Only a few counts were recorded for this clonotype. The CDR3 loop reads CASSIGTGGASNSPLHF. In DNA form, the CDR3 reads TGTGCCAGCAGCATCGGGACAGGGGGCGCGAGTAATTCACCCCTCCACTTT. The chain recombines TRBV13 with TRBJ1-6; 12 bases fit TRBD1. Trimming removed 5 bases from V and 6 bases from J; junction bases left unmatched: 8. CDR1 and CDR2 (germline): PRHDT, FYEKMQ (reference sequence). The CDR3 is 17 amino acids.

This clonotype was observed a few times. In DNA, the CDR3 is TGTGCCAGCAGCGTAGAGAGCGGACAAAGCACAGATACGCAGTATTTT. Its protein is CASSVESGQSTDTQYF. This chain joins TRBV9 and TRBJ2-3; D may correspond to TRBD1 or TRBD2 (5 bases each). V lost 0 bases, J lost 0 bases, and 11 bases lay in between. Germline-derived CDR1 and CDR2 are SGDLS and YYNGEE. This CDR3 region has 16 residues. Filled out from reference TRBV9 and TRBJ2-3, the complete variable domain reads DSGVTQTPKHLITATGQRVTLRCSPRSGDLSVYWYQQSLDQGLQFLIQYYNGEERAKGNILERFSAQQFPDLHSELNLSSLELGDSALYFCASSVESGQSTDTQYFGPGTRLTVL.

Only a few counts were recorded for this clonotype. The rearrangement uses TRBV7-2 and TRBJ2-1; 9 bases match TRBD1. CDR3 length equals 15 residues. Germline CDR1 reads SGHTA; CDR2 reads FQGNSA. After removal of 8 bases from V and 3 bases from J, the junction contained 8 bases not matched to a gene. The CDR3 reads CASLDPDRGYNEQFF. The DNA of the CDR3 is TGTGCCAGCCTCGACCCGGACAGGGGCTACAATGAGCAGTTCTTC. Drawing the rest from reference TRBV7-2 and TRBJ2-1, the complete variable domain is GAGVSQSPSNKVTEKGKDVELRCDPISGHTALYWYRQSLGQGLEFLIYFQGNSAPDKSGLPSDRFSAERTGGSVSTLTIQRTQQEDSAVYLCASLDPDRGYNEQFFGPGTRLTVL.

This clonotype was seen a handful of times. V is TRBV3-1 and J is TRBJ1-3; D ambiguous. V lost 5 bases and J lost 0, with 8 bases in between. Germline V gene lookup returns CDR1 LGHDT and CDR2 YNNKEL (reference sequence). The CDR3 is made up of 14 amino acids. The CDR3 bases are TGTGCCAGCAGCGATATCCACTCTGGAAACACCATATATTTT. Amino acids: CASSDIHSGNTIYF.

V and J are TRBV10-3 and TRBJ1-4; TRBD1 is a possible D gene (5 bases). Germline CDR1 and CDR2: ENHRY and SYGVKD. The CDR3 runs 13 residues. Deletions cut 5 bases from V and 7 bases from J, with 11 bases between. The CDR3 DNA reads TGTGCCATCAGTTTCGGCGGGGGTGAAAAACTGTTTTTT. This codes for CAISFGGGEKLFF.

This clonotype was observed a handful of times. The junction departs from the called germline gene at one end, perhaps through a read error. The gene calls are TRBV6-5 and TRBJ2-7; a possible D gene is TRBD2 (6 bases). From germline, CDR1 is MNHEY and CDR2 SVGAGI. The CDR3 runs to 12 residues. The CDR3: CASSGLDYGQYF. The DNA of the CDR3 is TGTGCCAGCAGTGGCCTGGACTACGGGCAGTACTTC.

In its sample, this clonotype was seen a few times. The chain is built from TRBV3-1 and TRBJ2-1; D gene uncertain. The CDR3 has 12 residues. CDR1 and CDR2 (germline): LGHDT, YNNKEL (reference sequence). Trimming pared 0 bases from V and 11 bases from J, leaving 8 bases between. CDR3 in amino acids: CASSQDDRQQFF. The CDR3 coding sequence is TGTGCCAGCAGCCAAGATGACCGACAGCAGTTCTTC.

The count of this clonotype is one. The rearrangement joins TRBV7-2 to TRBJ2-3; D unresolved. Germline V gives CDR1 SGHTA, CDR2 FQGNSA. This CDR3 has 15 amino acids. The V and J ends lost 0 bases and 3 bases respectively, with 10 bases between them. The CDR3 nucleotides read TGTGCCAGCAGCTTAGCGCAGAGGACGACAGATACGCAGTATTTT. This codes for CASSLAQRTTDTQYF.

The chain recombines TRBV7-3 with TRBJ2-1, with a weak D call TRBD1 (6 bases). CDR3 size: 15 residues. The V end lost 3 bases, the J end lost 4 bases, and 13 bases lay between the germline ends. Germline V gene lookup returns CDR1 SGHTA and CDR2 FQGTGA. The CDR3 reads CASSLGTNLYNEQFF. In nucleotides, the CDR3 is TGTGCCAGCAGCTTGGGGACAAATCTTTACAATGAGCAGTTCTTC. Supplemented by reference TRBV7-3 and TRBJ2-1, the full variable domain reads GAGVSQTPSNKVTEKGKYVELRCDPISGHTALYWYRQSLGQGPEFLIYFQGTGAADDSGLPNDRFFAVRPEGSVSTLKIQRTERGDSAVYLCASSLGTNLYNEQFFGPGTRLTVL.

The chain recombines TRBV12-3 or TRBV12-4 with TRBJ1-2, with 7 nucleotides matching TRBD1. Trimming took 3 bases from V and 8 from J; bases not matched to a gene: 9. This CDR3 has 14 residues. CDR3 coding DNA: TGTGCCAGCAGTTTGGCAAGACAGGGCGGGGGCTACACCTTC. It yields the protein CASSLARQGGGYTF.

This clonotype was seen a few times. V usage is TRBV12-3 or TRBV12-4 and J usage is TRBJ1-3; TRBD1 matches at 9 bases. J was trimmed by 8 bases and V by 7 bases; bases with no gene match: 6. The CDR3 loop spans 13 amino acids. CDR3 sequence reads: CASTKGQGYTIYF. CDR3 bases: TGTGCCAGCACCAAGGGACAGGGCTACACCATATATTTT.